This section outlines one TCR beta chain sequence together with its context. The data are from a study of T cell repertoires in ileal Crohn's disease. Overall study context: Less than 45% were active smokers at surgery; median disease duration was roughly 7.9 years.

The assay was immunoSEQ multiplex PCR, and TCRdb's table has in-frame clones only and misses some. This sample has roughly 15,000 clones; roughly 80% occur once, and the top ten carry about 9.4%. What was sequenced was ileal tissue. This clonotype was sampled from an adult with Crohn's disease.

The CDR3 is CASGGESYGYTF. CDR3 nucleotides: TGCGCCAGCGGAGGGGAATCTTATGGCTACACCTTC. The chain couples TRBV5-1 to TRBJ1-2; TRBD1 is a possible D gene (5 bases). Per the germline V gene, CDR1 is SGHRS and CDR2 is YFSETQ. Trimming removed 7 bases at V and 5 bases at J, with 12 bases between. This CDR3 spans 12 amino acids. Complete variable domain (other parts from reference TRBV5-1 and TRBJ1-2): KAGVTQTPRYLIKTRGQQVTLSCSPISGHRSVSWYQQTPGQGLQFLFEYFSETQRNKGNFPGRFSGRQFSNSRSEMNVSTLELGDSALYLCASGGESYGYTFGSGTRLTVV.